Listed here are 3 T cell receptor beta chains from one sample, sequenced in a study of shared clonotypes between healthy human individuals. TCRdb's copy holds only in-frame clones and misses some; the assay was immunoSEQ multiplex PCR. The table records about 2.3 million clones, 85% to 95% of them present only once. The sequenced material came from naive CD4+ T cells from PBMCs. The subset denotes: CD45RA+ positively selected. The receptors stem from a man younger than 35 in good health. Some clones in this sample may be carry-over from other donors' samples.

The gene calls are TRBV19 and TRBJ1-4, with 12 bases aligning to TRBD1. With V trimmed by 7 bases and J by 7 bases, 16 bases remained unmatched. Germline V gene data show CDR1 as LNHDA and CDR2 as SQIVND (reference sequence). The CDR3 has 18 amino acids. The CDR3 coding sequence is TGTGCCAGTACCAACGTCGGGACAGGGGGCGCGTTTGGTGAAAAACTGTTTTTT. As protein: CASTNVGTGGAFGEKLFF. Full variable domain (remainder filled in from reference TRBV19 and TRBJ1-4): DGGITQSPKYLFRKEGQNVTLSCEQNLNHDAMYWYRQDPGQGLRLIYYSQIVNDFQKGDIAEGYSVSREKKESFPLTVTSAQKNPTAFYLCASTNVGTGGAFGEKLFFGSGTQLSVL.

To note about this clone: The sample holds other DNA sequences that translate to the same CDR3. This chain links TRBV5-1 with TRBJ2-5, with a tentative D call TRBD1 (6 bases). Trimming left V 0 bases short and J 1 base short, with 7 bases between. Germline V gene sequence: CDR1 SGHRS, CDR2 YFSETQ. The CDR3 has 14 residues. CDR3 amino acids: CASSLGRGQETQYF. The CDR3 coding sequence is TGCGCCAGCAGCTTGGGCAGGGGCCAAGAGACCCAGTACTTC.

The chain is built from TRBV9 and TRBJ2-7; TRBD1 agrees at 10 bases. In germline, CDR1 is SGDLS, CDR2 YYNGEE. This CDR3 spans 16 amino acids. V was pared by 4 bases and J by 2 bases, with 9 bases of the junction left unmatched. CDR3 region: CASSPRDRGSTYEQYF. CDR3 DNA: TGTGCCAGCAGCCCCAGGGACAGGGGCTCCACCTACGAGCAGTACTTC.